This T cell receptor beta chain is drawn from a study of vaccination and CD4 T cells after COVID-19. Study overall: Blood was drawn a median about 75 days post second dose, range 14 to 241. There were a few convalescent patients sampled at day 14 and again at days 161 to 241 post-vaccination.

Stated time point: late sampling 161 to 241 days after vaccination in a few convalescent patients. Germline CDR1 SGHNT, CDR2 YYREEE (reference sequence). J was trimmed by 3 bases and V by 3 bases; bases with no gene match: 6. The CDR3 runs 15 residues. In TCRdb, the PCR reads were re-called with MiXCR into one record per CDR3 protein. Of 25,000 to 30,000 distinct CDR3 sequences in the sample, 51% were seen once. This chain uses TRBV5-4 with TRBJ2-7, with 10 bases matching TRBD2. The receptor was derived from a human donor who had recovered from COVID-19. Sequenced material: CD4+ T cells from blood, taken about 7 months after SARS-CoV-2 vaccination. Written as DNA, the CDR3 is TGTGCCAGCAGCTATCCTAGCGGGAGTGACTACGAGCAGTACTTC. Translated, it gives CASSYPSGSDYEQYF.